This T cell receptor (beta chain) was profiled in a study of response to subunit inactivated influenza vaccine. Overall study findings and caveats: New T cells are recruited in small numbers by each seasonal influenza vaccination, according to the authors' suggestion.

The CDR3 sequence is 14 residues long. The V gene lost 0 bases and the J gene lost 7 bases, with 12 bases spanning the gap. Looked up from germline, CDR1 is LNHNV and CDR2 is YYDKDF (reference sequence). TCRdb recomputed calls from the RT-PCR reads with MiXCR, one row per CDR3 protein. This repertoire shows 500,000 to 600,000 distinct CDR3 sequences, 10% to 15% found once; its top ten account for about 10%. Concerning this clonotype: What it binds is not known.

The gene calls are TRBV15 and TRBJ1-2; D may be TRBD1 (5 bases). This sequence was found in a man aged 45 to 65 who received an inactivated influenza vaccine. The starting material was PBMCs from blood, obtained on the day of vaccination. For the CDR3, the DNA is TGTGCCACCAGCAGAGATCAGGGTAGCGGTGGCTACACCTTC. This codes for CATSRDQGSGGYTF.